The source of this TCR beta chain is a study of early T cells in non-severe SARS-CoV-2 infection. Findings and limits, study-wide: Matching results from VDJdb favored anti-spike CD8 responses, leaving private and CD4 specificities undetected.

This clonotype was counted ten times or more. Its antigen is unidentified. TCRdb reprocessed the 5' RACE reads via MiXCR and lists one record per CDR3 protein. This sample has 45,000 to 55,000 distinct CDR3 sequences; around 10% occur once, and the top ten carry about 8.3%. Sequenced input: whole blood. This clonotype was obtained from an adult who was a healthcare worker with PCR-confirmed SARS-CoV-2 infection or an uninfected control (not recorded which).

The CDR3 nucleotides read TGCGCCAGCAGCTACGACAGGCGGAAAGATCAGCCCCAGCATTTT. It translates to CASSYDRRKDQPQHF. The chain recombines TRBV4-1 with TRBJ1-5, with D possibly matching TRBD1 (6 bases). The CDR3 extends over 15 amino acids. In germline, CDR1 is MGHRA, CDR2 YSYEKL. V was pared by 5 bases and J by 5 bases, with 16 bases between.